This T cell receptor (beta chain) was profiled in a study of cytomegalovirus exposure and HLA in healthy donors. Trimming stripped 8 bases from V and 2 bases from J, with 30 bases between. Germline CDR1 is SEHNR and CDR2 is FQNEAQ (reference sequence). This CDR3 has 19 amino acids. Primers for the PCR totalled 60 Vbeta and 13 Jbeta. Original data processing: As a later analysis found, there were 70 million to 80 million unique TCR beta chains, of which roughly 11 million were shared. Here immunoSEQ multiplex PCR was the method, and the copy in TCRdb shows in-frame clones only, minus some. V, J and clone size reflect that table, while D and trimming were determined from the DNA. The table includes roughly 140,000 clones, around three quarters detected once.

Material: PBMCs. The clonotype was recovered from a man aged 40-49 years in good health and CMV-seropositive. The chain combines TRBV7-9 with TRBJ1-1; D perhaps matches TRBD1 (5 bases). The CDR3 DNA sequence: TGTGCCAGCCGACCGATGTTGAGGGACTCGGGGGTCCCAAACACTGAAGCTTTCTTT. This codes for CASRPMLRDSGVPNTEAFF. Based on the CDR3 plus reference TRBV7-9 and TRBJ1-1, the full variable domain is DTGVSQNPRHKITKRGQNVTFRCDPISEHNRLYWYRQTLGQGPEFLTYFQNEAQLEKSRLLSDRFSAERPKGSFSTLEIQRTEQGDSAMYLCASRPMLRDSGVPNTEAFFGQGTRLTVV.